The present entry profiles one TCR beta chain with its context. Antigen unknown. Reverse transcription used 0.5 to 1 ug RNA and random hexamers. The authors amplified TCR beta CDR3 across 54 Vbeta and 13 Jbeta using immunoSEQ multiplex PCR. TCRdb fed the immunoSEQ multiplex PCR reads into MiXCR, producing one record per CDR3 protein. The sample has 150,000 to 250,000 distinct CDR3 sequences; around 96% are singletons. The data were obtained in a study of CD8 T cells in Susac syndrome. Notes on the study in general: The study acknowledged a relatively small number of individuals in its TCR sequencing and HLA analysis.

The multiple sclerosis controls comprised treatment-naive patients whose relapsing-remitting disease was stable or active. Negative isolation yielded CD4+ and CD8+ T cells, and FACS enriched TEMRA cells. Germline lookup yields CDR1 LGHDT and CDR2 YNNKEL (reference sequence). This CDR3 contains 12 residues. V lost 1 base to trimming and J lost 7 bases, with 8 bases between them. This receptor was identified in a human donor with multiple sclerosis. What was sequenced was CD4+ T cells from PBMCs. The chain has TRBV3-1 and TRBJ2-7; D is uncertain. Here the CDR3 DNA reads TGTGCCAGCAGCCAAGGTTACCTGGAGCAGTACTTC. Its protein is CASSQGYLEQYF.